What follows are 14 T cell receptor beta chains derived from one specimen sequenced in a study of glioma-infiltrating T cells. Using RNA template, CDR3s of TCR alpha and beta were amplified with iRepertoire arm-PCR. TCRdb redid the calling of the multiplex PCR reads with MiXCR, one entry per CDR3 protein. The sample holds some 190,000 distinct CDR3 sequences, 25% to 35% seen once. The sequencing sample was made of glioma tissue, nonneoplastic brain tissue, or PBMCs (not recorded which). The source is a human donor with low-grade glioma or glioblastoma, undergoing nonglioma brain surgery, or in good health (not recorded which).

This clonotype appeared many times. J is TRBJ1-1 and V is TRBV28; no definite D call. CDR1 is MDHEN and CDR2 is SYDVKM in the germline V gene. The CDR3 runs 13 residues. Between the trimmed V and J ends, which lost 5 bases and 5 bases, there was a span of 12 bases. The CDR3 nucleotides are TGTGCCAGCAGTCGCAGGATCCTGACTGAAGCTTTCTTT. It translates to CASSRRILTEAFF.

This clonotype has ten or more counts. V and J are TRBV6-2 or TRBV6-3 and TRBJ2-7, with 8 bases fitting TRBD2. The CDR3 is 13 residues long. V lost 10 bases, J lost 7 bases, and 12 bases stayed unmatched. Germline CDR1 MNHEY, CDR2 SVGEGT. The CDR3 here is CATGAGRAKEQYF. CDR3 coding DNA: TGTGCCACCGGTGCCGGGAGGGCGAAAGAGCAGTACTTC.

V and J are TRBV6-5 and TRBJ2-7; 10 bases align to TRBD2. J lost 7 bases, V lost 2 bases, and 14 bases had no gene match. The CDR3 consists of 17 residues. Germline CDR1 reads MNHEY; CDR2 reads SVGAGI. The CDR3 sequence is CASSYGGLAVSYNEQYF. In nucleotides, the CDR3 is TGTGCCAGCAGTTACGGCGGACTAGCGGTTAGCTACAATGAGCAGTACTTC.

This clonotype was picked up many times. The genes are TRBV7-2 and TRBJ1-5; perhaps TRBD1 as D (5 bases). The CDR3 has 15 residues. Trimming removed 5 bases at V and 1 base at J, with 12 bases between. CDR1 and CDR2 (germline): SGHTA, FQGNSA. CDR3 loop: CASSERWGSNQPQHF. In DNA, the CDR3 is TGTGCCAGCAGCGAACGGTGGGGGAGCAATCAGCCCCAGCATTTT.

Turning to this clonotype: A much larger clone sits a single nucleotide away, making a read error possible. The chain combines TRBV19 with TRBJ1-1; maybe TRBD1 (6 bases). The CDR3 extends over 14 amino acids. V was shortened by 3 bases and J by 4 bases, with 12 bases between the two germline ends. Germline lookup yields CDR1 LNHDA and CDR2 SQIVND (reference sequence). The CDR3 DNA reads TGTGCCAGTAGTATTCCAGGGGTGGGCACTGAAGCTTTCTTT. As protein: CASSIPGVGTEAFF.

The rearrangement joins TRBV19 to TRBJ2-1; the D is unclear. Germline V gives CDR1 LNHDA, CDR2 SQIVND (reference sequence). The germline V and J ends were trimmed by 3 bases and 7 bases, with 19 bases remaining between them. The CDR3 runs 16 residues. The CDR3 nucleotides read TGTGCCAGTAGTATTTGGTGGAGCGACTCTTGGAATGAGCAGTTCTTC. Its translation: CASSIWWSDSWNEQFF.

This clonotype showed up just a few times. V usage is TRBV7-9 and J usage is TRBJ2-5; 15 positions agree with TRBD2. CDR1 and CDR2 from the germline V gene are SEHNR and FQNEAQ (reference sequence). Germline trimming cut 2 bases from V and 5 bases from J; bases unmatched to any gene: 9. CDR3 size: 18 residues. As DNA, the CDR3 is TGTGCCAGCAGCTTACTCGGACTAGCGGGAGGGAGCGGGGAGACCCAGTACTTC. Amino acid sequence: CASSLLGLAGGSGETQYF.

In the case of this clonotype: At one end, the junction sequence differs from germline, possibly due to a read error. V usage is TRBV5-1 and J usage is TRBJ2-5; D unclear. The germline gives CDR1 SGHRS, CDR2 YFSETQ. The CDR3 covers 13 residues. The CDR3 region has the DNA TGCGCCAGCGGCTTGGCGAGCAGGGAGACCCAGTACTTC. As protein: CASGLASRETQYF. The full variable domain, its missing parts supplied by reference TRBV5-1 and TRBJ2-5, is KAGVTQTPRYLIKTRGQQVTLSCSPISGHRSVSWYQQTPGQGLQFLFEYFSETQRNKGNFPGRFSGRQFSNSRSEMNVSTLELGDSALYLCASGLASRETQYFGPGTRLLVL.

This clonotype was detected ten times or more. V gene TRBV7-3 combines with J gene TRBJ2-5; no firm D call. The CDR3 spans 14 residues. With 1 base removed from V and 6 bases from J, the gap between germline ends came to 12 bases. Germline CDR1 is SGHTA and CDR2 is FQGTGA. CDR3 coding DNA: TGTGCCAGCAGCTTAAGTAACAGTGAGAAGACCCAGTACTTC. Its translation: CASSLSNSEKTQYF.

This clonotype was counted at least ten times. The chain links TRBV28 to TRBJ2-3; 7 nucleotides line up with TRBD1. CDR3 length: 12 amino acids. After removal of 8 bases from V and 4 bases from J, the junction contained 3 bases not matched to a gene. The germline CDR1 and CDR2 sequences are MDHEN and SYDVKM. As DNA, the CDR3 is TGTGCCAGCGAAGGGGGCGCAGATACGCAGTATTTT. This encodes CASEGGADTQYF.

The V gene is TRBV5-6, the J gene TRBJ1-5; 7 bases are a match to TRBD1. Looked up from germline, CDR1 is SGHDT and CDR2 is YYEEEE. The CDR3 length is 12 residues. Trimming cost V 9 bases and J 7 bases; bases outside gene matches: 7. The DNA of the CDR3 is TGTGCCATTCCGACAGGGAACCAGCCCCAGCATTTT. The encoded protein is CAIPTGNQPQHF.

In regard to this clonotype: Given a much more abundant clone one base away, this may be a read error. V and J are TRBV6-1 and TRBJ1-5; D unclear. V dropped 6 bases and J dropped 5 bases, with 14 bases sitting between them. The CDR3 is 14 amino acids. The germline CDR1 and CDR2 sequences are MNHNS and SASEGT. The chain's CDR3 is CASSWEQDDQPQHF. CDR3 in DNA: TGTGCCAGCAGCTGGGAGCAGGACGATCAGCCCCAGCATTTT.

The chain recombines TRBV6-2 or TRBV6-3 with TRBJ2-7, with D possibly being TRBD1 (6 bases). The germline V gene has CDR1 MNHEY and CDR2 SVGEGT. V lost 0 bases to trimming and J lost 2 bases, with 11 bases between them. The CDR3 totals 15 residues. CDR3 amino acids: CASSYSGGPTYEQYF. CDR3 DNA: TGTGCCAGCAGTTACTCTGGGGGCCCAACCTACGAGCAGTACTTC.

In this sample, this clonotype turned up many times. The V call is TRBV7-2, the J call TRBJ2-7, with D possibly matching TRBD1 (6 bases). V was pared by 3 bases and J by 3 bases, with 12 bases between. The CDR3 spans 14 residues. CDR1 and CDR2 from the germline V gene are SGHTA and FQGNSA. The chain's CDR3 is CASSLAGTNYEQYF. CDR3 nucleotide sequence: TGTGCCAGCAGCTTGGCCGGGACAAACTACGAGCAGTACTTC.